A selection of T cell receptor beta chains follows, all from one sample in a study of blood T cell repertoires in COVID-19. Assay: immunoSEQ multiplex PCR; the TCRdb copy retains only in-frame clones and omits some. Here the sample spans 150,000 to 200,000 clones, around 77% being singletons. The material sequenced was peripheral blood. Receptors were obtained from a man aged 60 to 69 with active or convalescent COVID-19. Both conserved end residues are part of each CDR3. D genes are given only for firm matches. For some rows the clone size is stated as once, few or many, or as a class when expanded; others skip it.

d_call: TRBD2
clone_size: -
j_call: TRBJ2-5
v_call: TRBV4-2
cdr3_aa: CASSQDKVGGAQYF
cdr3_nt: TGTGCCAGCAGCCAAGACAAGGTGGGAGGGGCCCAGTACTTC

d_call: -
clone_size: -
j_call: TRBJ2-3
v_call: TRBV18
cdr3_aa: CASSLTGIGGTDTQYF
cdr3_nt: TGTGCCAGCTCACTAACAGGGATTGGAGGCACAGATACGCAGTATTTT

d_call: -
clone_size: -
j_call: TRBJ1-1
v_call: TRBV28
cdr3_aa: CASSLTGNTEAFF
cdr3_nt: TGTGCCAGCAGTCTCACAGGGAACACTGAAGCTTTCTTT

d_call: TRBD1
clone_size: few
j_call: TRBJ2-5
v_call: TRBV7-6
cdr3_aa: CASSLRDRGETQYF
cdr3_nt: TGTGCCAGCAGCCTCCGGGACAGGGGAGAGACCCAGTACTTC

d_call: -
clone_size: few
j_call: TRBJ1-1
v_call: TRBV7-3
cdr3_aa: CASSQTGGRTEAFF
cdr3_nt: TGTGCCAGCAGCCAAACGGGTGGGAGGACTGAAGCTTTCTTT

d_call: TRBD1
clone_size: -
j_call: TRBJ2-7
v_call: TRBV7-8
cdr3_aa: CASSYRDRGYDEQYF
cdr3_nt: TGTGCCAGCAGCTACCGGGACAGGGGGTACGACGAGCAGTACTTC

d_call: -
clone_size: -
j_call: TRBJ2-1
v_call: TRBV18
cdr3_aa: CASSPPIRVNEQFF
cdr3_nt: TGTGCCAGCTCACCACCGATTCGGGTCAATGAGCAGTTCTTC

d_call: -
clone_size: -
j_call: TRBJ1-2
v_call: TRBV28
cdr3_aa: CASSTRNGYTF
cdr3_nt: TGTGCCAGCAGTACCAGGAATGGCTACACCTTC

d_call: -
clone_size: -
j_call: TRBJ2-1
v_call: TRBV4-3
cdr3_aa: CASSKADYNEQFF
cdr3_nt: TGCGCCAGCAGCAAGGCGGATTACAATGAGCAGTTCTTC

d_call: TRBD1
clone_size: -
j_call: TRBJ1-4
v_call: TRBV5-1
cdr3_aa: CASSLEPGTGLILFF
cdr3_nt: TGCGCCAGCAGCTTGGAACCCGGGACAGGGTTAATACTGTTTTTT

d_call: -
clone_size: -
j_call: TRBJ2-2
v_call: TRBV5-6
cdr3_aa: CASSHWARMGGELFF
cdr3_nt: TGTGCCAGCAGCCACTGGGCACGGATGGGCGGGGAGCTGTTTTTT

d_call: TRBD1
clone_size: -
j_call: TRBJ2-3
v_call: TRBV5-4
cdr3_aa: CATRRQGVPDTQYF
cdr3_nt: TGTGCCACCAGGAGACAGGGGGTTCCAGATACGCAGTATTTT

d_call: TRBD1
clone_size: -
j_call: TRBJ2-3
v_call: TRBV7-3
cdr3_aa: CASSIQGPTTDTQYF
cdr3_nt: TGTGCCAGCAGTATACAGGGGCCCACCACAGATACGCAGTATTTT

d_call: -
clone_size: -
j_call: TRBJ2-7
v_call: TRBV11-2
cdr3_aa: CASSSPKSRGEQYF
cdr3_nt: TGTGCCAGCAGCTCCCCTAAGTCCCGGGGCGAGCAGTACTTC

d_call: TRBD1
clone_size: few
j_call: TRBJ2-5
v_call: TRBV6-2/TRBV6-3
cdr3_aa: CASSANGQGFETQYF
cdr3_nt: TGTGCCAGCAGTGCCAATGGACAGGGCTTTGAGACCCAGTACTTC

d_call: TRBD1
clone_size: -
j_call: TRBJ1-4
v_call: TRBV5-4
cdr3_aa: CASSSTGQGSEKLFF
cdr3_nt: TGTGCCAGCAGCTCGACGGGACAGGGTAGTGAAAAACTGTTTTTT

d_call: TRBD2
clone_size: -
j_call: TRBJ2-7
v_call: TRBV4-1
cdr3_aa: CASSPGTSGGGTQQYF
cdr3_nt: TGCGCCAGCAGCCCTGGGACTAGCGGAGGGGGTACGCAGCAGTACTTC

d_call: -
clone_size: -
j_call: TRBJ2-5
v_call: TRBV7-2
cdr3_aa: CASSLDGGSGGTQYF
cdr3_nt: TGTGCCAGCAGCTTAGACGGAGGGTCGGGTGGGACCCAGTACTTC

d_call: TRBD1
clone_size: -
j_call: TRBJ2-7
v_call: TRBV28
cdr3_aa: CASSPRQGYEQYF
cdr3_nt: TGTGCCAGCAGTCCCCGACAGGGCTACGAGCAGTACTTC

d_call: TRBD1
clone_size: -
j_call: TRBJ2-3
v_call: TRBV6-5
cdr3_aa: CASTRQGRWTDTQYF
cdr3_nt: TGTGCCAGCACTAGACAGGGAAGGTGGACAGATACGCAGTATTTT

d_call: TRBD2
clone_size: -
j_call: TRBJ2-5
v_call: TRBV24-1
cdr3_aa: CATSLRTSGRETQYF
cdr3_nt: TGTGCCACCAGCCTCCGAACTAGCGGGAGGGAGACCCAGTACTTC

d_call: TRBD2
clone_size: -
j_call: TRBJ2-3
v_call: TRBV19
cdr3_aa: CASSISSGNTDTQYF
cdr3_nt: TGTGCCAGTAGTATCTCTAGCGGGAACACAGATACGCAGTATTTT

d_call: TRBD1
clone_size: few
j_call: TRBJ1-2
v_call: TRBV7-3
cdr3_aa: CASSSTGGYGYTF
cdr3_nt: TGTGCCAGCAGCTCGACAGGGGGCTATGGCTACACCTTC

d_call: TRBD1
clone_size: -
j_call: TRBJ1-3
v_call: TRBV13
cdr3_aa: CASSTRQGARPGNTIYF
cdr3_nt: TGTGCCAGCAGCACTCGACAGGGGGCGCGCCCTGGAAACACCATATATTTT

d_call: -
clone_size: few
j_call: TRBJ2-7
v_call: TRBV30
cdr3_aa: CAWSVSIYYEQYF
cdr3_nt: TGTGCCTGGAGTGTAAGCATCTACTACGAGCAGTACTTC

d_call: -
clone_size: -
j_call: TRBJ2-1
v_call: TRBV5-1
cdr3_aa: CASMGPTDNEQFF
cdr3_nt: TGCGCCAGCATGGGGCCGACCGACAATGAGCAGTTCTTC

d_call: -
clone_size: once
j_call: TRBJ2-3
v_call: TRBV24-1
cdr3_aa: CATSDFRGGPDTQYF
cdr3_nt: TGTGCCACCAGTGATTTTCGAGGGGGACCAGATACGCAGTATTTT

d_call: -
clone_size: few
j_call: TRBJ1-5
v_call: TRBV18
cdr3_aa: CASSERAGNQPQHF
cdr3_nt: TGTGCCAGCTCGGAGAGGGCAGGCAATCAGCCCCAGCATTTT

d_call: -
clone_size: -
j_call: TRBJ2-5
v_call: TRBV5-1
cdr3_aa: CASSREGRETQYF
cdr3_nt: TGCGCCAGCAGCCGAGAGGGTAGGGAGACCCAGTACTTC

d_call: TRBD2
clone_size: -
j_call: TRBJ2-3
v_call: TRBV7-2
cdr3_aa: CASSSGTSGSPLTDTQYF
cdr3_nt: TGTGCCAGCAGCTCAGGGACTAGCGGGAGTCCCCTCACAGATACGCAGTATTTT

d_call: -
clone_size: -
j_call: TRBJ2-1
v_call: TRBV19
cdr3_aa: CASKGREGYNEQFF
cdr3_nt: TGTGCCAGTAAAGGGCGTGAGGGTTACAATGAGCAGTTCTTC

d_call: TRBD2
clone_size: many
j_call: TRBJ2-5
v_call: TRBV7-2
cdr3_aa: CASSNIAGVETQYF
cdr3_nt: TGTGCCAGCAGCAACATAGCGGGAGTAGAGACCCAGTACTTC

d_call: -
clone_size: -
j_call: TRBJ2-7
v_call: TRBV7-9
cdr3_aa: CASSSIGGRTYEQYF
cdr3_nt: TGTGCCAGCAGCTCAATCGGGGGGCGAACCTACGAGCAGTACTTC

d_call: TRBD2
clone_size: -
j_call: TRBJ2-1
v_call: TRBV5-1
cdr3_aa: CASSLEPSGSLNNEQFF
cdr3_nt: TGCGCCAGCAGCTTGGAGCCTAGCGGGAGCCTTAACAATGAGCAGTTCTTC

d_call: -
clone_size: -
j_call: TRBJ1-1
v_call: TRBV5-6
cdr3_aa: CASKSSWSTEAFF
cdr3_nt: TGTGCCAGCAAGTCGTCCTGGAGTACTGAAGCTTTCTTT

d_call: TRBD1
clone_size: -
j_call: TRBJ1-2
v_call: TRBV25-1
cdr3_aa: CASSVGQGGGYTF
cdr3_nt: TGTGCCAGCAGTGTGGGACAGGGAGGAGGCTACACCTTC

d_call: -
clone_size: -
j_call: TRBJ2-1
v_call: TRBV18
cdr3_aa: CASSPTSPPSNEQFF
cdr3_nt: TGTGCCAGCTCACCCACTAGCCCTCCTTCCAATGAGCAGTTCTTC

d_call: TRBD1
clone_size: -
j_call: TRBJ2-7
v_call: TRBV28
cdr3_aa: CASRQTGVGRYEQYF
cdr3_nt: TGTGCCAGCAGACAGACAGGGGTCGGGAGATACGAGCAGTACTTC

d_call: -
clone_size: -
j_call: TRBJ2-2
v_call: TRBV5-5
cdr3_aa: CASSLVRLAIVGELFF
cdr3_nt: TGTGCCAGCAGCTTGGTGAGACTTGCTATCGTCGGGGAGCTGTTTTTT

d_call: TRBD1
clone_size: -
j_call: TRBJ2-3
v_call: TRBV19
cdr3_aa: CASSPRDRPPTDTQYF
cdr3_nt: TGTGCCAGTAGTCCCCGGGACAGACCCCCCACAGATACGCAGTATTTT

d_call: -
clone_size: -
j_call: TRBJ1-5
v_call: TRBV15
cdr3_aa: CATSDAVFQPQHF
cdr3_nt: TGTGCCACCAGCGATGCAGTTTTTCAGCCCCAGCATTTT

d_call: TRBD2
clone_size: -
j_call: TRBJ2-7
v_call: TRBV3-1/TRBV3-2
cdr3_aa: CASSQDSLAGAYEQYF
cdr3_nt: TGTGCCAGCAGCCAAGATTCGCTAGCGGGAGCCTACGAGCAGTACTTC

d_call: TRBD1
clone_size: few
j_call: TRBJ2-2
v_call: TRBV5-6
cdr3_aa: CASSLADRGETGELFF
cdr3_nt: TGTGCCAGCAGCTTGGCCGACAGGGGAGAGACCGGGGAGCTGTTTTTT

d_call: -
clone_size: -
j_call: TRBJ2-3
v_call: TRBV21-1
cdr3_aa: CASSSRQITDTQYF
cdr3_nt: TGTGCCAGCAGCTCCCGACAGATCACAGATACGCAGTATTTT

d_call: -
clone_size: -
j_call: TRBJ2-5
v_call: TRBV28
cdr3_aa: CASSPQTGQETQYF
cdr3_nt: TGTGCCAGCAGTCCCCAGACAGGCCAAGAGACCCAGTACTTC

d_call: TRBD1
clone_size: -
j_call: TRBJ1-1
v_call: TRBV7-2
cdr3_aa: CASSSRDRGFMNTEAFF
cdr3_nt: TGTGCCAGCAGCTCCCGGGACAGGGGGTTCATGAACACTGAAGCTTTCTTT